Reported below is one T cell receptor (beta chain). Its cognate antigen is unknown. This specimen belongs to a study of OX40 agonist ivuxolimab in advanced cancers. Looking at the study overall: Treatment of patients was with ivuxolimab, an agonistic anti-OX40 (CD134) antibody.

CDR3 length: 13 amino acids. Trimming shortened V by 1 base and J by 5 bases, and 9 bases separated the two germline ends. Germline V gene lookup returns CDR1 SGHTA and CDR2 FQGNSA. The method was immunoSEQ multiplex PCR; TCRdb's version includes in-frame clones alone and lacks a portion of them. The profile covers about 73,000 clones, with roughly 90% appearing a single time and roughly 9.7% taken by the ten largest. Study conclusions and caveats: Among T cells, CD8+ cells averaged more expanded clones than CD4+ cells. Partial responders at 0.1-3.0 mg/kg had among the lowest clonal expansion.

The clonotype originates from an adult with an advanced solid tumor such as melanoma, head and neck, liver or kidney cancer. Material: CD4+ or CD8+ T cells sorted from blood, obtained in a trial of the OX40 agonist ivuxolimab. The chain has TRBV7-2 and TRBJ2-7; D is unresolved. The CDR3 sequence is CASSLVQWDEQYF. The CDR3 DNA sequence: TGTGCCAGCAGCTTAGTTCAGTGGGACGAGCAGTACTTC.